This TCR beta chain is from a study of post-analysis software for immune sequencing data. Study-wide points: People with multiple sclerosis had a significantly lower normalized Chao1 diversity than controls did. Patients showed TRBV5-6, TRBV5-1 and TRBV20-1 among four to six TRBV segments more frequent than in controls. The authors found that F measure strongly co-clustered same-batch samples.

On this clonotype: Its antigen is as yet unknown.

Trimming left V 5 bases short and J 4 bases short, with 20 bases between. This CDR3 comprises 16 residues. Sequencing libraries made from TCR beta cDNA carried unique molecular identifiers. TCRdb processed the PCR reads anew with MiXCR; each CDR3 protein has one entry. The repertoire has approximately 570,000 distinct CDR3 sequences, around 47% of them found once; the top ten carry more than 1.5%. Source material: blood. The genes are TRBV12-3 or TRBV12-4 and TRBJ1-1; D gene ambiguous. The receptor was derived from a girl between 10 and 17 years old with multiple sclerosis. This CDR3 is CASSPNPDWVRTEAFF. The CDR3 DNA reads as TGTGCCAGCAGTCCTAACCCCGACTGGGTACGCACTGAAGCTTTCTTT.